This T cell receptor beta chain was found in a study of a mutant IDH1 vaccine in newly diagnosed glioma. Whole-study context: Vaccination of patients was performed eight times, in weeks 1, 3, 5, 7, 11, 15, 19 and 23. Patients got their first vaccination 4-6 weeks after radiotherapy alone, or with temozolomide cycles.

V was trimmed by 8 bases and J by 4 bases, leaving 16 bases between them. CDR1 SGHDT and CDR2 YYEEEE come from the germline V gene. The CDR3 length is 14 residues. This clone was seen once. Antigen unknown. Here immunoSEQ multiplex PCR was the method, and the copy in TCRdb shows in-frame clones only, minus some. This table has more than 35,000 clones, roughly 79% appearing once. Time point: week 23, last vaccination. Each vaccine dose was 300 ug of mutant IDH1 20-mer peptide, with topical imiquimod. There were new WHO grade 3 or 4 astrocytomas in the donors, and these were IDH1-mutant and ATRX-lost. The clonotype originates from a man aged 35-49 years with glioma. The input for sequencing was PBMCs, taken from a glioma patient whose treatment included an IDH1 peptide vaccine. The chain combines TRBV5-6 with TRBJ2-4; the D gene is possibly TRBD1 (6 bases). The CDR3 DNA reads TGTGCCAGAACCCAGGGGCTTCGTAAAAACATTCAGTACTTC. Protein product: CARTQGLRKNIQYF.